The TCR beta chain under discussion was sequenced for a study of blood T cell repertoires in COVID-19. V was pared by 1 base and J by 4 bases, with 10 bases between. Looked up from germline, CDR1 is LGHNA and CDR2 is YNFKEQ. The CDR3 sequence is 14 residues long. Assay used: immunoSEQ multiplex PCR; TCRdb lists only in-frame clones, some missing. This table has about 87,000 clones, roughly 86% appearing once. The chain links TRBV4-2 to TRBJ1-2; possible D gene TRBD1, 6 bases. Sample: peripheral blood. The sequence was collected from a man aged 35 to 55 with acute or convalescent COVID-19. CDR3 DNA: TGTGCCAGCAGCCAAGTGGACAGTTTCTATGGCTACACCTTC. Amino acid sequence: CASSQVDSFYGYTF.